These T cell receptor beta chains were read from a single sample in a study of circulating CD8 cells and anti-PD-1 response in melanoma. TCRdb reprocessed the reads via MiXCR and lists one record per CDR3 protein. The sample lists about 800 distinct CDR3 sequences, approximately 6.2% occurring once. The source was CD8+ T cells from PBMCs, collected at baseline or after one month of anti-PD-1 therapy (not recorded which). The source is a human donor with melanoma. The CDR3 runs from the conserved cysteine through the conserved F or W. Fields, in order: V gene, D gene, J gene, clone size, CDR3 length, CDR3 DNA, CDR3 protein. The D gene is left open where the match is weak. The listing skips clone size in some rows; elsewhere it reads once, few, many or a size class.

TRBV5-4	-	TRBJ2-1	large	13	TGTGCCAGCAGCTTGGACTCTCACAATGAGCAGTTCTTC	CASSLDSHNEQFF
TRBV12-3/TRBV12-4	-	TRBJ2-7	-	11	TGTGCCAGCAGTCAGTCCTACGAGCAGTACTTC	CASSQSYEQYF
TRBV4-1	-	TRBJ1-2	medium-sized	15	TGCGCCAGCAGCCGCCCCGACAGAACTAACTATGGCTACACCTTC	CASSRPDRTNYGYTF
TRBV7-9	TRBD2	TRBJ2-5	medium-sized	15	TGTGCCAGCAGCTTTGGACTAGGTAGCCAAGAGACCCAGTACTTC	CASSFGLGSQETQYF
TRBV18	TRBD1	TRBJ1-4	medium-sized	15	TGTGCCAGCTCACCACGGACAGGGGATCCGTATAAACTGTTTTTT	CASSPRTGDPYKLFF
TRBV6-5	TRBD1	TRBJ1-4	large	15	TGTGCCAGCAGTCCTGGACAGGCAACTAATGAAAAACTGTTTTTT	CASSPGQATNEKLFF
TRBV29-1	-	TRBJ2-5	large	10	TGCAGCGTTGGGAGCGAGACCCAGTACTTC	CSVGSETQYF
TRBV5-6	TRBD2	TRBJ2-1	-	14	TGTGCCAGCAGCGATAGACTAGCGACAAATGAGCAGTTCTTC	CASSDRLATNEQFF
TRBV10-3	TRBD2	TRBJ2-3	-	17	TGTGCCATCAGTGACCCACTAGCGGGGGGGCTCGCAGATACGCAGTATTTT	CAISDPLAGGLADTQYF
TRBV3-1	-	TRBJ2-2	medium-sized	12	TGTGCCAGCAGCCAGGGACAACGGGAGCTGTTTTTT	CASSQGQRELFF
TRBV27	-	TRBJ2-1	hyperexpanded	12	TGTGCCAGCAGTTCCACAGACAATGAGCAGTTCTTC	CASSSTDNEQFF
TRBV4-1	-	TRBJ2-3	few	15	TGCGCCAGCAGCCACTGGGCAGGGGAAACAGATACGCAGTATTTT	CASSHWAGETDTQYF
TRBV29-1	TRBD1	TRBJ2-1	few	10	TGCAGCGTTCACAGGGGGGAGCAGTTCTTC	CSVHRGEQFF
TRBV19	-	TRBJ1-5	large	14	TGTGCCAGTAGTTTCCGCCAGCTGGATCAGCCCCAGCATTTT	CASSFRQLDQPQHF
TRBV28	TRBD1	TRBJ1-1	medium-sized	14	TGTGCCAGCATCCGCAGGGGGATGAACACTGAAGCTTTCTTT	CASIRRGMNTEAFF
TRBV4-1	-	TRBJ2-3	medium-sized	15	TGCGCCAGCAGCCCTTTTGCGGGGACCACAGATACGCAGTATTTT	CASSPFAGTTDTQYF
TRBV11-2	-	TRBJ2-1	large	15	TGTGCCAGCAGCTTAGCCGGGAGCTCCTACAATGAGCAGTTCTTC	CASSLAGSSYNEQFF
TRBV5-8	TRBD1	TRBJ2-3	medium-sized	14	TGTGCCAGCAGCTTTGACAGGGGCACAGATACGCAGTATTTT	CASSFDRGTDTQYF
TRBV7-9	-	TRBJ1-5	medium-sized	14	TGTGCCAGCCCGCTTCTGAGGGGCAATCAGCCCCAGCATTTT	CASPLLRGNQPQHF
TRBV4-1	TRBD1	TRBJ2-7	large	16	TGCGCCAGCAGCCAAGATCGGGGAACAGGGGGCAACGAGCAGTACTTC	CASSQDRGTGGNEQYF
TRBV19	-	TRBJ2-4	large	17	TGTGCCAGTAGTCCAAGCCCATTTATGCTGGCCAAAAACATTCAGTACTTC	CASSPSPFMLAKNIQYF
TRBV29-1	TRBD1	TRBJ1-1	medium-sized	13	TGCAGCGTCGTGCCGGGACAGGGGAGTGGGACTTTCTTT	CSVVPGQGSGTFF
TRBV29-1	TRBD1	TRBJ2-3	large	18	TGCAGCGTTTTTTTCGAGGGGGCAATCGCGGAGACCACAGATACGCAGTATTTT	CSVFFEGAIAETTDTQYF
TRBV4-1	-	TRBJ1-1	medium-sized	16	TGCGCCAGCAGCCAAGATCCGGCAGGCATGAACACTGAAGCTTTCTTT	CASSQDPAGMNTEAFF
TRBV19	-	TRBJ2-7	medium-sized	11	TGTGCCAGTAGTGCCTCCTACGAGCAGTACTTC	CASSASYEQYF
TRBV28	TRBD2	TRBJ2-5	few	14	TGTGCCAGCAGTTCACCAGGGCGGGGGGAGACCCAGTACTTC	CASSSPGRGETQYF
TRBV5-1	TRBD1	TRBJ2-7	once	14	TGCGCCAGCAGCTCGGGACAGAGTGACCACGAGCAGTACTTC	CASSSGQSDHEQYF
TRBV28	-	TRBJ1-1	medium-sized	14	TGTGCCAGCAGTTTATCCTACAGCAACACTGAAGCTTTCTTT	CASSLSYSNTEAFF
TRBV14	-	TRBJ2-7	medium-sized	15	TGTGCCAGCAGCCAAGTGAAAGGGAGCGCCTACGAGCAGTACTTC	CASSQVKGSAYEQYF
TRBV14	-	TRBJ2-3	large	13	TGTGCCAGCAGCCAATCTCCTGGGTCGACGCAGTATTTT	CASSQSPGSTQYF
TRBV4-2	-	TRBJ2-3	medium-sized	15	TGTGCCAGCAGCCAGACCGTGGGAGAGGCAGATACGCAGTATTTT	CASSQTVGEADTQYF
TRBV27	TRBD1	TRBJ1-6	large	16	TGTGCCAGCAGTTTAGCATCTGGGACAGTCAGTTCACCCCTCCACTTT	CASSLASGTVSSPLHF
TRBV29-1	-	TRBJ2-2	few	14	TGCAGCGTTGAGAAAGGGGTGAACACCGGGGAGCTGTTTTTT	CSVEKGVNTGELFF
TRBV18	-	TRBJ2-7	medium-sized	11	TGTGCCAGCTCTGGCGACTACGAGCAGTACTTC	CASSGDYEQYF
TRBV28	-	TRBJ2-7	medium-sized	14	TGTGCCAGCAGTTTCCGGGACTGGCTCTACGAGCAGTACTTC	CASSFRDWLYEQYF
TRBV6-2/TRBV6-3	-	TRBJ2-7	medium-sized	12	TGTGCCAGCAGTTACTGGGCGGGGGAGCAGTACTTC	CASSYWAGEQYF
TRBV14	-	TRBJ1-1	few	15	TGTGCCAGCAGCCGAGGGGGAGCCCTAAACACTGAAGCTTTCTTT	CASSRGGALNTEAFF
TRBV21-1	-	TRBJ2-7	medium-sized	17	TGTGCCAGCAGCAAAGCCCCGACTAGCGGGGGGTACTACGAGCAGTACTTC	CASSKAPTSGGYYEQYF
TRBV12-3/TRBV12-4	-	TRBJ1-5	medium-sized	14	TGTGCCAGCAGTTTAAAAGGCGCCGTTGAGACCCAGCATTTT	CASSLKGAVETQHF
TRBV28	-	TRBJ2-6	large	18	TGTGCCAGCAGTTTATTGGACAGTTCAAGCTCTGGGGCCAACGTCCTGACTTTC	CASSLLDSSSSGANVLTF
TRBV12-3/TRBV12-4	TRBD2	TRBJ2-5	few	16	TGTGCCAGCAGTTTGAATAGCGGGGGCGAGGGGGAGACCCAGTACTTC	CASSLNSGGEGETQYF
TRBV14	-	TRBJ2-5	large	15	TGTGCCAGCAGCCCCAAGGGACTCGGGGCAGAGACCCAGTACTTC	CASSPKGLGAETQYF
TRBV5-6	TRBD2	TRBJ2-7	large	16	TGTGCCAGCAGCTTGGCGGCGGGGGGTCTTTCCTACGAGCAGTACTTC	CASSLAAGGLSYEQYF
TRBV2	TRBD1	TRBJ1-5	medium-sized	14	TGTGCCAGCAGCAACAGGGGGTCGGGGCAGCCCCAGCATTTT	CASSNRGSGQPQHF
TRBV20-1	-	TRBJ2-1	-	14	TGCAGTGCTATCCCGGGGGATTCCTACAATGAGCAGTTCTTC	CSAIPGDSYNEQFF
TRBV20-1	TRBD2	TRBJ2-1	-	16	TGCGGAAGTGAGCTAGCGGGGGCCGCGATTTACAATGAGCAGTTCTTC	CGSELAGAAIYNEQFF
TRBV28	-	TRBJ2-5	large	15	TGTGCCAGCAGTTTCGTCGGGGTCCTGCAAGAGACCCAGTACTTC	CASSFVGVLQETQYF
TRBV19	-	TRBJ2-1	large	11	TGTGCCAGTAGTATAAGCGGTGAGCAGTTCTTC	CASSISGEQFF